A selection of T cell receptor beta chains follows, all from one sample in a study of regulatory T cells in long-lasting Graves disease. TCRdb itself ran the multiplex PCR reads through MiXCR, one entry per CDR3 protein. This table holds 350,000 to 450,000 distinct CDR3 sequences, roughly 21% found once. Sequencing was performed on peripheral blood mononuclear cells (PBMCs), taken when the disease was refractory, from a patient treated with antithyroid drugs. These receptors all stem from a female donor with Graves disease. Each CDR3 is given with its conserved first and last residue. Each record gives: V gene, D gene, J gene, clone size, CDR3 protein, CDR3 DNA. D genes are given only for firm matches. Only part of the rows carry a size: once, few, many, or a class if the clone is expanded.

>TRBV20-1|TRBD2|TRBJ2-7|.
CSARHSGARDEQYF
TGCAGTGCTAGACATAGCGGGGCGCGCGACGAGCAGTACTTC
>TRBV28|TRBD1|TRBJ2-7|many
CASRPPNRGVTYEQYF
TGTGCCAGCAGACCCCCGAACAGGGGGGTTACCTACGAGCAGTACTTC
>TRBV7-6|.|TRBJ2-5|many
CASSFRDGRETQYF
TGTGCCAGCAGCTTCCGGGACGGAAGAGAGACCCAGTACTTC
>TRBV4-2|.|TRBJ2-7|.
CASSQDKGDEQYF
TGTGCCAGCAGCCAAGATAAGGGGGACGAGCAGTACTTC
>TRBV28|TRBD1|TRBJ1-2|many
CASSFSGTGSIYGYTF
TGTGCCAGCAGTTTTTCCGGGACAGGATCCATCTATGGCTACACCTTC
>TRBV5-8|TRBD2|TRBJ2-7|few
CASSFTSGKPEQYF
TGTGCCAGCAGCTTTACTAGCGGGAAACCCGAGCAGTACTTC
>TRBV6-1|TRBD1|TRBJ1-6|few
CASHPGQENSPLHF
TGTGCCAGTCATCCGGGACAGGAGAATTCACCCCTCCACTTT
>TRBV6-1|TRBD1|TRBJ1-3|few
CASSEARTGPHTIYF
TGTGCCAGCAGTGAAGCCAGGACAGGGCCGCACACCATATATTTT
>TRBV5-1|.|TRBJ1-1|.
CASSFRGPATEAFF
TGCGCCAGCAGCTTCAGGGGACCTGCCACTGAAGCTTTCTTT
>TRBV28|TRBD1|TRBJ1-4|many
CASQALGQGYNEKLFF
TGTGCCAGCCAGGCCCTGGGACAGGGGTATAATGAAAAACTGTTTTTT
>TRBV30|TRBD2|TRBJ2-7|.
CAWTGGGLYEQYF
TGTGCCTGGACTGGGGGAGGGCTCTACGAGCAGTACTTC
>TRBV12-3/TRBV12-4|TRBD1|TRBJ2-5|many
CASSTRTGAQETQYF
TGTGCCAGCAGTACACGGACAGGGGCCCAAGAGACCCAGTACTTC
>TRBV5-6|.|TRBJ2-7|.
CASSWGGGHEQYF
TGTGCCAGCAGTTGGGGAGGAGGGCACGAGCAGTACTTC
>TRBV28|TRBD1|TRBJ2-7|.
CASNRQGRPYEQYF
TGTGCCAGCAACCGACAGGGTCGACCCTACGAGCAGTACTTC
>TRBV7-9|.|TRBJ1-6|few
CASSLDHSPLHF
TGTGCCAGCAGCTTAGACCATTCACCCCTCCACTTT
>TRBV12-3/TRBV12-4|.|TRBJ1-1|few
CASRGFKGAFF
TGTGCCAGCAGAGGATTCAAGGGAGCTTTCTTT
>TRBV20-1|.|TRBJ2-1|few
CSARDVGSYNEQFF
TGCAGTGCTAGAGATGTGGGCTCCTACAATGAGCAGTTCTTC
>TRBV6-1|.|TRBJ2-7|few
CASSTDRIRDYEQYF
TGTGCCAGCAGTACCGACCGAATTCGAGATTACGAGCAGTACTTC
>TRBV12-3/TRBV12-4|.|TRBJ2-7|many
CASSWQAAYEQYF
TGTGCCAGCAGTTGGCAGGCGGCCTACGAGCAGTACTTC
>TRBV15|.|TRBJ2-7|many
CATSREIAVSSYEQYF
TGTGCCACCAGCAGAGAAATAGCGGTTAGCTCCTACGAGCAGTACTTC
>TRBV18|.|TRBJ1-1|.
CASSTGYGTEAFF
TGTGCCAGCTCAACAGGGTACGGCACTGAAGCTTTCTTT
>TRBV6-1|TRBD1|TRBJ1-5|many
CASSGAGTGNQPQHF
TGTGCCAGCAGTGGCGCCGGGACAGGGAATCAGCCCCAGCATTTT
>TRBV20-1|TRBD1|TRBJ2-2|few
CSARDSYLGTGVDAGELFF
TGCAGTGCTAGAGACTCTTATCTCGGGACAGGGGTTGACGCCGGGGAGCTGTTTTTT
>TRBV20-1|TRBD2|TRBJ2-1|many
CSAGPTSGRARNEQFF
TGCAGTGCCGGACCGACTAGCGGGAGGGCCAGGAATGAGCAGTTCTTC
>TRBV10-2|TRBD2|TRBJ2-7|.
CASSVERAGGYEQYF
TGCGCCAGCAGTGTGGAGCGCGCCGGGGGGTACGAGCAGTACTTC